This TCR beta chain appears in the sequencing data of a study of cytomegalovirus exposure and HLA in healthy donors. PCR primers comprised 60 Vbeta and 13 Jbeta primers. Sequenced by immunoSEQ multiplex PCR; TCRdb stores in-frame clones only, minus some. Altogether tens of thousands of clones are present, more than 75% being singletons, with the ten largest covering around a tenth. The germline gives CDR1 SGHDN, CDR2 FVKESK. The CDR3 loop spans 14 amino acids. With 1 base clipped from V and 8 bases from J, the junction kept 0 bases outside the gene matches. V and J are TRBV14 and TRBJ1-6, with 9 bases lining up with TRBD1. The TCR was taken from a human donor in good health. Source material: PBMCs. This CDR3 reads CASSQGTGDSPLHF. Here the CDR3 DNA reads TGTGCCAGCAGCCAAGGGACAGGGGATTCACCCCTCCACTTT.